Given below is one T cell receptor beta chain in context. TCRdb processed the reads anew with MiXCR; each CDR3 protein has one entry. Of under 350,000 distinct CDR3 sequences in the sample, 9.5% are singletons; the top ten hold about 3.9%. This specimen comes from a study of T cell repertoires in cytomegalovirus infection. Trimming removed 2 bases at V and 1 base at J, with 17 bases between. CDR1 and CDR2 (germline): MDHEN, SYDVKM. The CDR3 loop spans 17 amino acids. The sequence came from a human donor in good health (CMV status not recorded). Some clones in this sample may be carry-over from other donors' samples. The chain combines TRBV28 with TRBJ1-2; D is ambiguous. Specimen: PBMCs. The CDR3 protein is CASSLITLGGSNYGYTF. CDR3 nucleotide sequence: TGTGCCAGCAGTTTAATTACCTTGGGCGGAAGTAACTATGGCTACACCTTC.